This T cell receptor (beta chain) emerged from a study of response to subunit inactivated influenza vaccine. Losses at the gene ends were 5 bases for V and 5 bases for J; bases not matched to a gene: 9. Germline V gives CDR1 SGHVS, CDR2 FNYEAQ. The CDR3 is 15 residues long. One entry per CDR3 protein results from TCRdb running MiXCR on the RT-PCR reads. This table holds 500,000 to 600,000 distinct CDR3 sequences, approximately 15% found once. The clonotype was recovered from a man between 50 and 75 years old who received an inactivated influenza vaccine. V gene TRBV7-6 combines with J gene TRBJ2-5; 9 bases match TRBD1. Sequenced material: CD4+ T cells sorted from PBMCs, taken about 24 months after vaccination. The CDR3 DNA reads TGTGCCAGCAGCCCAACAGGGGGCCGCAGGGAGACCCAGTACTTC. Translating gives CASSPTGGRRETQYF.